The rows below give T cell receptor beta chains drawn from one sample of a study of T-cell reconstitution after alpha-beta-depleted transplantation in children. Each CDR3 protein gets one entry after TCRdb re-called the PCR reads with MiXCR. The sample records fewer than 150,000 distinct CDR3 sequences, roughly 9.7% being singletons. This specimen was PBMCs, mostly from graft donor cells, taken 180 days after TCRalphabeta/CD19-depleted stem cell transplant. The receptor set was obtained from a girl under three years old who had a stem cell transplant for combined immunodeficiency, so the T cells may come from the graft donor. Each CDR3 is given with its conserved first and last residue. The D gene is left open where the match is weak. Only some rows state a clone size, as once, few, many or a class for expanded clones.

D | size | J | V | length | CDR3 | DNA
. | many | TRBJ2-1 | TRBV5-1 | 15 | CASSLMARSYNEQFF | TGCGCCAGCAGCTTAATGGCTCGCTCCTACAATGAGCAGTTCTTC
. | . | TRBJ1-2 | TRBV20-1 | 15 | CSARGSIGGVYGYTF | TGCAGTGCTAGAGGGTCCATTGGAGGGGTTTATGGCTACACCTTC
. | few | TRBJ2-3 | TRBV7-2 | 15 | CASSSLGLGTDTQYF | TGTGCCAGCAGCTCACTAGGACTCGGCACAGATACGCAGTATTTT
TRBD1 | few | TRBJ2-5 | TRBV5-5 | 17 | CASSATGGDPRQETQYF | TGTGCCAGCAGCGCGACAGGGGGCGATCCTCGCCAAGAGACCCAGTACTTC
. | . | TRBJ2-1 | TRBV19 | 16 | CASSIGRSLGRNEQFF | TGTGCCAGTAGTATTGGCAGGTCCCTGGGGAGGAATGAGCAGTTCTTC
. | few | TRBJ2-4 | TRBV7-3 | 15 | CASSKWGLAKNIQYF | TGTGCCAGCAGCAAATGGGGACTAGCCAAAAACATTCAGTACTTC
TRBD1 | few | TRBJ2-2 | TRBV10-3 | 16 | CAISERQGANTGELFF | TGTGCCATCAGTGAAAGGCAGGGGGCGAACACCGGGGAGCTGTTTTTT
TRBD2 | . | TRBJ2-5 | TRBV7-2 | 15 | CASSLTSGQQGTQYF | TGTGCCAGCAGCTTGACTAGCGGGCAACAAGGGACCCAGTACTTC
. | . | TRBJ2-1 | TRBV5-6 | 13 | CASRARGGNEQFF | TGTGCCAGCAGAGCCCGGGGCGGGAATGAGCAGTTCTTC
TRBD1 | . | TRBJ2-5 | TRBV6-1 | 15 | CASSLGTGVGETQYF | TGTGCCAGCAGCCTCGGGACAGGGGTTGGAGAGACCCAGTACTTC
TRBD1 | many | TRBJ2-4 | TRBV7-9 | 16 | CASSLGQGIDKNIQYF | TGTGCCAGCAGCCTTGGACAGGGGATAGACAAAAACATTCAGTACTTC
TRBD2 | many | TRBJ2-1 | TRBV20-1 | 16 | CSAREGTSGNYNEQFF | TGCAGTGCTAGAGAAGGGACTAGCGGGAACTACAATGAGCAGTTCTTC
. | . | TRBJ2-3 | TRBV10-3 | 14 | CAISKKDRSDTQYF | TGTGCCATCAGTAAGAAGGATCGGTCAGATACGCAGTATTTT
. | . | TRBJ2-6 | TRBV7-2 | 15 | CASSFAGTGANVLTF | TGTGCCAGCAGCTTTGCAGGGACTGGGGCCAACGTCCTGACTTTC
. | . | TRBJ1-2 | TRBV5-6 | 14 | CASSSQPRDYGYTF | TGTGCCAGCAGCTCGCAACCCAGAGACTATGGCTACACCTTC
TRBD2 | . | TRBJ2-7 | TRBV29-1 | 13 | CSVGTSDRCEQYF | TGCAGCGTTGGGACTAGCGACCGCTGCGAGCAGTACTTC
TRBD2 | many | TRBJ2-3 | TRBV4-3 | 15 | CASSQEGGVTDTQYF | TGCGCCAGCAGCCAAGAGGGAGGGGTCACAGATACGCAGTATTTT
TRBD1 | . | TRBJ2-4 | TRBV18 | 14 | CASSPLGTENIQYF | TGTGCCAGCTCACCACTAGGGACAGAAAACATTCAGTACTTC
. | few | TRBJ2-2 | TRBV5-1 | 12 | CASRDPSGELFF | TGCGCCAGCCGGGACCCATCCGGGGAGCTGTTTTTT
. | . | TRBJ1-1 | TRBV5-4 | 15 | CASSWLPPANTEAFF | TGTGCCAGCAGCTGGCTCCCTCCGGCGAACACTGAAGCTTTCTTT
TRBD2 | few | TRBJ2-1 | TRBV24-1 | 18 | CATSDLYITSGGYNEQFF | TGTGCCACCAGTGACCTTTATATCACTAGCGGGGGGTACAATGAGCAGTTCTTC
. | many | TRBJ2-2 | TRBV7-2 | 15 | CASSSGQINTGELFF | TGTGCCAGCAGCTCCGGACAGATAAACACCGGGGAGCTGTTTTTT
TRBD1 | few | TRBJ2-1 | TRBV4-3 | 18 | CASSQDSRTGGSYNEQFF | TGCGCCAGCAGCCAAGATTCGCGGACAGGGGGCTCCTACAATGAGCAGTTCTTC
TRBD2 | few | TRBJ2-5 | TRBV29-1 | 15 | CSVEFSGSRYETQYF | TGCAGCGTTGAATTTAGCGGGAGCCGTTACGAGACCCAGTACTTC
. | few | TRBJ2-3 | TRBV5-1 | 16 | CASSLGTGRSTDTQYF | TGCGCCAGCAGCCTTGGGACGGGAAGAAGCACAGATACGCAGTATTTT
TRBD2 | few | TRBJ2-7 | TRBV7-2 | 17 | CASSFTGTSGRAFEQYF | TGTGCCAGCAGCTTCACCGGGACTAGCGGGAGGGCCTTCGAGCAGTACTTC
TRBD1 | . | TRBJ2-7 | TRBV7-2 | 14 | CASSFRDRGREQYF | TGTGCCAGCAGCTTCCGGGACAGGGGGCGCGAGCAGTACTTC
. | few | TRBJ2-7 | TRBV11-2 | 14 | CASSLTVSSYEQYF | TGTGCCAGCAGCTTGACAGTGAGCTCCTACGAGCAGTACTTC
. | few | TRBJ2-6 | TRBV7-2 | 13 | CASWFPGANVLTF | TGTGCCAGCTGGTTCCCTGGGGCCAACGTCCTGACTTTC
. | few | TRBJ1-5 | TRBV29-1 | 13 | CSVADFFNQPQHF | TGCAGCGTTGCGGACTTTTTCAATCAGCCCCAGCATTTT
TRBD1 | few | TRBJ2-5 | TRBV6-1 | 15 | CASSIGTEVAETQYF | TGTGCCAGCAGTATCGGGACAGAAGTCGCAGAGACCCAGTACTTC
TRBD1 | many | TRBJ2-7 | TRBV12-3/TRBV12-4 | 16 | CASSLGGTASSYEQYF | TGTGCCAGCAGTTTAGGGGGGACAGCAAGCTCCTACGAGCAGTACTTC
TRBD2 | many | TRBJ2-3 | TRBV7-2 | 18 | CASSLAGASGGHRDTQYF | TGTGCCAGCAGCTTAGCCGGGGCTAGCGGGGGGCATAGAGATACGCAGTATTTT
TRBD1 | . | TRBJ2-4 | TRBV29-1 | 13 | CSARGQGATIQYF | TGCAGCGCCAGGGGACAGGGGGCAACCATTCAGTACTTC
TRBD2 | few | TRBJ2-7 | TRBV10-3 | 20 | CAISGTTGTSGSGSVYEQYF | TGTGCCATCAGTGGAACTACCGGGACTAGCGGCTCTGGGTCTGTTTACGAGCAGTACTTC
TRBD2 | many | TRBJ2-2 | TRBV12-3/TRBV12-4 | 14 | CASSPGGAGGELFF | TGTGCCAGCAGCCCGGGAGGGGCGGGCGGGGAGCTGTTTTTT
. | . | TRBJ2-2 | TRBV12-3/TRBV12-4 | 14 | CASSWGGPTGELFF | TGTGCCAGCAGTTGGGGGGGGCCCACCGGGGAGCTGTTTTTT